A single sample is the source of the 24 T cell receptor beta chains below, sequenced in a study of radiotherapy plus CTLA-4 blockade in lung cancer. The method was immunoSEQ multiplex PCR; TCRdb's version includes in-frame clones alone and lacks a portion of them. Counted here are about 64,000 clones, approximately 67% occurring once; the ten biggest clones make up around 8.3%. The sequences come from peripheral blood, collected from a patient treated with radiotherapy plus ipilimumab. The receptors were sampled from a human donor with non-small cell lung cancer whose response to radiotherapy plus ipilimumab could not be evaluated.

For this clone: This sample includes further DNA sequences coding for the same CDR3. V gene TRBV4-1 combines with J gene TRBJ2-5; 8 bases align to TRBD2. V shed 3 bases and J 4 bases; nucleotides not matched to a gene: 10. Germline CDR1 and CDR2: MGHRA and YSYEKL. The CDR3 extends over 16 amino acids. CDR3 in DNA: TGCGCCAGCAGCCATTTACCAGCGGGGGTTCCAGAGACCCAGTACTTC. This translates into CASSHLPAGVPETQYF.

The V call is TRBV7-8, the J call TRBJ2-1; a possible D gene is TRBD2 (9 bases). The germline V and J ends were trimmed by 7 bases and 7 bases, with 23 bases remaining between them. Looked up from germline, CDR1 is SGHVS and CDR2 is FQNEAQ. The CDR3 sequence is 16 residues long. As DNA, the CDR3 is TGTGCCAGCACCCAGGGGGCGGGGGGGCCTTGGAATGAGCAGTTCTTC. Residues: CASTQGAGGPWNEQFF.

The chain carries TRBV5-4 and TRBJ1-2; D not resolved. CDR1 is SGHNT, CDR2 YYREEE, per germline (reference sequence). V dropped 0 bases and J dropped 0 bases, with 6 bases sitting between them. The CDR3 runs to 14 residues. CDR3 in amino acids: CASSLAGANYGYTF. In DNA, the CDR3 is TGTGCCAGCAGCTTGGCGGGAGCTAACTATGGCTACACCTTC.

This clone turned up a few times. As DNA, the CDR3 is TGTGCCAGCAGTTTATGGGCCAGAACCAATCAGCCCCAGCATTTT. This translates into CASSLWARTNQPQHF. The chain carries TRBV28 and TRBJ1-5, with D unclear. The V and J ends lost 0 bases and 3 bases respectively, with 9 bases between them. Germline loops: CDR1 MDHEN, CDR2 SYDVKM. The CDR3 covers 15 residues.

The V gene is TRBV9, the J gene TRBJ1-5; D possibly corresponds to TRBD1 (6 bases). This CDR3 is built from 20 residues. Germline lookup yields CDR1 SGDLS and CDR2 YYNGEE. V lost 0 bases to trimming and J lost 11 bases, with 33 bases between them. In DNA, the CDR3 is TGTGCCAGCAGCGTAGGGAAACAGGGTGCCTTCGGGTGTCCCAAATCAGCCCAGCATTTT. It codes for CASSVGKQGAFGCPKSAQHF.

The gene calls are TRBV10-2 and TRBJ2-2, with D possibly being TRBD1 (5 bases). Germline CDR1 reads WSHSY; CDR2 reads SAAADI. This CDR3 spans 14 amino acids. The V end was cut by 2 bases, the J end by 7 bases, with 11 bases between. CDR3 sequence reads: CASSETDSYGELFF. CDR3 nucleotide sequence: TGCGCCAGCAGTGAGACTGACAGTTACGGGGAGCTGTTTTTT.

V gene TRBV2 combines with J gene TRBJ2-5; perhaps TRBD2 as D (6 bases). CDR1 is SNHLY, CDR2 FYNNEI, per germline. Trimming removed 8 bases at V and 5 bases at J, with 15 bases between. This CDR3 has 13 amino acids. CDR3 protein: CASQGGMRETQYF. As DNA, the CDR3 is TGTGCCAGCCAGGGAGGTATGCGGGAGACCCAGTACTTC.

J is TRBJ2-3 and V is TRBV5-8; D gene uncertain. The CDR3 runs 17 residues. Germline V gene data show CDR1 as SGHTS and CDR2 as YDEGEE. The V and J ends lost 1 base and 2 bases respectively, with 17 bases between them. The CDR3 loop is CASSLTSSSHSTDTQYF. CDR3 DNA: TGTGCCAGCAGCTTGACGTCTTCATCCCACTCCACAGATACGCAGTATTTT. Combining the CDR3 with reference TRBV5-8 and TRBJ2-3 gives the whole variable domain EAGVTQSPTHLIKTRGQQATLRCSPISGHTSVYWYQQALGLGLQFLLWYDEGEERNRGNFPPRFSGRQFPNYSSELNVNALELEDSALYLCASSLTSSSHSTDTQYFGPGTRLTVL.

This clone turned up a few times. V is TRBV4-1 and J is TRBJ1-3; D gene unclear. Trimming pared 6 bases from V and 1 base from J, leaving 7 bases between. Germline V gene data show CDR1 as MGHRA and CDR2 as YSYEKL. There are 13 residues in the CDR3. Written as DNA, the CDR3 is TGCGCCAGCAGGCCGGGTTCTGGAAACACCATATATTTT. Its translation: CASRPGSGNTIYF.

The V call is TRBV30, the J call TRBJ1-3, with D unresolved. Looked up from germline, CDR1 is GTSNPN and CDR2 is SVGIG (reference sequence). V lost 0 bases and J lost 0, with 15 bases in between. The length of the CDR3 is 17 residues. Here the CDR3 reads CAWSVLPPGSSGNTIYF. For the CDR3, the DNA is TGTGCCTGGAGTGTACTCCCCCCAGGTTCCTCTGGAAACACCATATATTTT.

This rearrangement joins TRBV27 to TRBJ1-2; no reliable D call. V gave up 6 bases and J gave up 0 bases, with 8 bases separating them. There are 13 residues in the CDR3. Germline CDR1 reads MNHEY; CDR2 reads SMNVEV (reference sequence). The CDR3 nucleotides read TGTGCCAGCAGACTTTCCACTAACTATGGCTACACCTTC. This translates into CASRLSTNYGYTF.

The rearrangement joins TRBV5-4 to TRBJ2-3, with 9 bases aligning to TRBD1. J lost 4 bases, V lost 4 bases, and 10 bases had no gene match. Germline V gene data show CDR1 as SGHNT and CDR2 as YYREEE (reference sequence). This CDR3 is 16 amino acids long. The CDR3, as DNA: TGTGCCAGCAGCGCCGGACAGGGGTTCGGGCCAGATACGCAGTATTTT. Translation: CASSAGQGFGPDTQYF.

This clone has a handful of counts. CDR3 in DNA: TGTGCCTGGAGTAATCTAGCGGGGGTGTTCGCGAACACCGGGGAGCTGTTTTTT. Residues: CAWSNLAGVFANTGELFF. This rearrangement joins TRBV30 to TRBJ2-2; 10 bases fit TRBD2. Germline CDR1 GTSNPN, CDR2 SVGIG (reference sequence). The CDR3 totals 18 residues. J lost 0 bases, V lost 2 bases, and 9 bases had no gene match.

This clone turned up a few times. The chain employs TRBV28 and TRBJ2-7; D not resolved. The V end was cut by 5 bases, the J end by 4 bases, with 18 bases between. Germline-derived CDR1 and CDR2 are MDHEN and SYDVKM. The CDR3 covers 15 residues. Here the CDR3 reads CASSPAGSQRYEQYF. CDR3 coding DNA: TGTGCCAGCAGTCCAGCCGGGTCTCAGAGGTACGAGCAGTACTTC.

In this sample, this clone turned up a few times. V is TRBV28 and J is TRBJ1-1; 9 bases line up with TRBD1. Trimming at V came to 0 bases and at J to 3 bases, leaving 5 bases not matched to a gene. Looked up from germline, CDR1 is MDHEN and CDR2 is SYDVKM. This CDR3 is built from 16 residues. The CDR3: CASSLWGGQGYTEAFF. CDR3 bases: TGTGCCAGCAGTTTATGGGGGGGACAGGGCTACACTGAAGCTTTCTTT.

This chain joins TRBV7-2 and TRBJ2-2, with TRBD2 as a possible D gene (5 bases). This CDR3 region has 13 residues. Germline CDR1 and CDR2: SGHTA and FQGNSA. V gave up 8 bases and J gave up 1 base, with 8 bases separating them. The CDR3 sequence is CASGLVNTGELFF. The CDR3 coding sequence is TGTGCCAGCGGACTGGTGAACACCGGGGAGCTGTTTTTT.

The chain has TRBV30 and TRBJ1-5, with D tentatively TRBD1 (5 bases). Germline V gene sequence: CDR1 GTSNPN, CDR2 SVGIG (reference sequence). The CDR3 consists of 14 residues. The V end was cut by 3 bases, the J end by 0 bases, with 9 bases between. The chain's CDR3 is CAWREGYSNQPQHF. CDR3 nucleotide sequence: TGTGCCTGGAGGGAGGGGTATAGCAATCAGCCCCAGCATTTT.

The chain employs TRBV5-1 and TRBJ2-5; 8 bases agree with TRBD2. Germline V lookup: CDR1 SGHRS, CDR2 YFSETQ. The CDR3 covers 13 residues. V shed 5 bases, J shed 3 bases, and the junction held 3 bases outside the gene matches. This chain's CDR3 is CASRPGGEETQYF. The CDR3 DNA is TGCGCCAGCAGACCCGGGGGGGAAGAGACCCAGTACTTC.

This clone was counted a few times. V is TRBV6-6 and J is TRBJ2-7; possibly TRBD2 for D (5 bases). V gave up 10 bases and J gave up 2 bases, with 18 bases separating them. Germline CDR1 and CDR2: MNHNY and SVGAGI (reference sequence). This CDR3 is built from 14 residues. The CDR3 loop reads CATFRVGLTYEQYF. CDR3 DNA: TGTGCCACCTTCCGAGTCGGACTTACCTACGAGCAGTACTTC.

CDR3 coding DNA: TGTGCCAGCAGTGATAGATTGAACACTGAAGCTTTCTTT. Its translation is CASSDRLNTEAFF. The V and J genes are TRBV25-1 and TRBJ1-1; D gene unclear. V was shortened by 3 bases and J by 0 bases, with 5 bases between the two germline ends. CDR3 length equals 13 residues. Per germline, CDR1 MGHDK and CDR2 SYGVNS.

The V and J genes are TRBV30 and TRBJ1-2; the D gene is possibly TRBD1 (5 bases). Germline assignment: CDR1 GTSNPN and CDR2 SVGIG (reference sequence). The CDR3 sequence is 16 residues long. With 2 bases removed from V and 6 bases from J, the gap between germline ends came to 22 bases. CDR3 residues: CAWSTSHGGERDGYTF. CDR3 nucleotides: TGTGCCTGGAGTACCAGTCACGGGGGGGAACGGGATGGCTACACCTTC.

The chain combines TRBV30 with TRBJ2-7; 8 nucleotides match TRBD2. The CDR3 covers 16 residues. From germline, CDR1 is GTSNPN and CDR2 SVGIG (reference sequence). Trimming at V came to 3 bases and at J to 3 bases, leaving 13 bases not matched to a gene. CDR3 loop: CAWSPLFAGGNYEQYF. CDR3 coding DNA: TGTGCCTGGAGCCCCCTATTTGCGGGAGGAAACTACGAGCAGTACTTC.

This clone was recorded many times. In nucleotides, the CDR3 is TGTGCCAGCTCACCAGGAACAGGGGTCAGTGGAAACACCATATATTTT. Amino acids: CASSPGTGVSGNTIYF. The gene calls are TRBV18 and TRBJ1-3; 7 bases are a match to TRBD1. The length of the CDR3 is 16 residues. V shed 2 bases and J 3 bases; nucleotides not matched to a gene: 7. Looked up from germline, CDR1 is KGHSH and CDR2 is LQKENI.

This sequence joins TRBV27 and TRBJ1-5; possible D gene TRBD1, 5 bases. V lost 5 bases to trimming and J lost 2 bases, with 13 bases between them. The V gene's germline CDR1 is MNHEY and CDR2 SMNVEV (reference sequence). This CDR3 is built from 15 residues. The CDR3 spells CASSRGEVGNQPQHF. DNA for the CDR3: TGTGCCAGCAGTCGGGGGGAAGTGGGCAATCAGCCCCAGCATTTT.